This entry features one TCR beta chain sequence. Generated by immunoSEQ multiplex PCR, the TCRdb table keeps only in-frame clones and is missing some. This table holds roughly 150,000 clones, approximately 85% found once. The sample is drawn from a study of blood T cell repertoires in COVID-19. Deletions cut 6 bases from V and 9 bases from J, with 19 bases between. The CDR3 is 14 residues long. Germline V gene data show CDR1 as WSHSY and CDR2 as SAAADI. Sequences were obtained from peripheral blood. The TCR sequence derives from a woman in her 50s with COVID-19, enrolled during active disease. This chain links TRBV10-2 with TRBJ2-3; TRBD1 might be the D (6 bases). CDR3 sequence: CASRLQGNRQTQYF. Here the CDR3 DNA reads TGCGCCAGCAGATTACAGGGAAATAGGCAGACGCAGTATTTT.